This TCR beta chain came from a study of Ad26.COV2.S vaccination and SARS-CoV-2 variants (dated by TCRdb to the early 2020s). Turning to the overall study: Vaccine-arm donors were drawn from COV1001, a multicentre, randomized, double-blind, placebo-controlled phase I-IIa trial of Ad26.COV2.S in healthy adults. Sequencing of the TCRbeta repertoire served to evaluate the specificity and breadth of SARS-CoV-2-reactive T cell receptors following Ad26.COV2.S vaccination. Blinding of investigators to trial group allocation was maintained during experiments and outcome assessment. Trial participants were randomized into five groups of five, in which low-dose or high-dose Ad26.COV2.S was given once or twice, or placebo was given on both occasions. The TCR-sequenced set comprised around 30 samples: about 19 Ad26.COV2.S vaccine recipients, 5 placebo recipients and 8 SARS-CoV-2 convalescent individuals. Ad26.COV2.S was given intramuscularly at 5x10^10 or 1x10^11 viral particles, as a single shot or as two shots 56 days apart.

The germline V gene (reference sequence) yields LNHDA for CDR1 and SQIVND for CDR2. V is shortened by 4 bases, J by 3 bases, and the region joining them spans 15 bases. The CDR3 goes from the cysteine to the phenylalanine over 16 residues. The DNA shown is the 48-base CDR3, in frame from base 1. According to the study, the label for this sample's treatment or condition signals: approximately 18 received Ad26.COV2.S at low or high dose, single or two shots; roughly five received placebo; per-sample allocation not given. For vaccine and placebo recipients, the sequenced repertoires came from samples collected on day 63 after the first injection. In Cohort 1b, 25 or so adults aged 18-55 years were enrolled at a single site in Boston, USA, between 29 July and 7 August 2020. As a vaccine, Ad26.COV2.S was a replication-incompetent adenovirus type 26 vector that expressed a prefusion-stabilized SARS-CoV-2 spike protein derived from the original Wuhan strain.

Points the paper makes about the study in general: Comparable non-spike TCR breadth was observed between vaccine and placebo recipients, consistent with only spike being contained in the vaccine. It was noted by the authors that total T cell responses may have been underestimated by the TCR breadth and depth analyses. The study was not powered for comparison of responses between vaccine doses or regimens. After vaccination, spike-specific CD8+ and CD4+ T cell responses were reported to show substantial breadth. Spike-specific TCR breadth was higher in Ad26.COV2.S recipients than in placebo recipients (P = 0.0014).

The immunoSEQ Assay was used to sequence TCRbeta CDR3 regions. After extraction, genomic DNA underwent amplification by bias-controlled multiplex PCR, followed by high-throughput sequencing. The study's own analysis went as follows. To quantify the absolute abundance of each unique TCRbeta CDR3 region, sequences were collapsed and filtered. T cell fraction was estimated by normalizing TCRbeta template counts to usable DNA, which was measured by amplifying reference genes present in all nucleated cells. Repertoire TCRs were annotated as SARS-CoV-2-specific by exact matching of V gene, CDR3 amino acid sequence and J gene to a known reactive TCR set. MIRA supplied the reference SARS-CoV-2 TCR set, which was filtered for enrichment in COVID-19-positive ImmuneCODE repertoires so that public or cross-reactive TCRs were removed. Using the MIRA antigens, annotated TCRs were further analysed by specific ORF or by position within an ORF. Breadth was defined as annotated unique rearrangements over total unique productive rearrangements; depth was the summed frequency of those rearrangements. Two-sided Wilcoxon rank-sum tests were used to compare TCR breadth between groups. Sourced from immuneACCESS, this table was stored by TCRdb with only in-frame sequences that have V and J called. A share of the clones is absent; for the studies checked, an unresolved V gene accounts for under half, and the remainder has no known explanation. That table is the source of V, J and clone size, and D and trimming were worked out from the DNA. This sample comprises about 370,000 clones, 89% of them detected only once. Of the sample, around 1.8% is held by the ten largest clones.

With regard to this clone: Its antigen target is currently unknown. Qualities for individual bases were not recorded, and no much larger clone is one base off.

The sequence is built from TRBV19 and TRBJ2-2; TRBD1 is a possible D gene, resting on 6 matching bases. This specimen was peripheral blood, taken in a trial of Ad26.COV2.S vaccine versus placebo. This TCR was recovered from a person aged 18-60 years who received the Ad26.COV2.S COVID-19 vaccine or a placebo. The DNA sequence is TGTGCCAGTAGTAACAGACAGGACTCCTACACCGGGGAGCTGTTTTTT. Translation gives CASSNRQDSYTGELFF.